One sample yielded the 3 T cell receptor beta chains listed below, sequenced in a study of blood T cell repertoires in COVID-19. Profiled with immunoSEQ multiplex PCR; TCRdb holds only in-frame clones, not every one. The table includes a few hundred thousand clones, about nine tenths detected once. The specimen was peripheral blood. These receptors were taken from a man aged 50-60 years with active or convalescent COVID-19.

The CDR3 coding sequence is TGTGCCAGCAGTGAGGGAGCGGGGGGGTCCTACGAGCAGTACTTC. This encodes CASSEGAGGSYEQYF. The chain uses TRBV6-4 and TRBJ2-7; 10 nucleotides line up with TRBD2. CDR3 size: 15 residues. Germline CDR1 reads MRHNA; CDR2 reads SNTAGT. V dropped 3 bases and J dropped 1; count of bases not matched to a gene: 3.

The rearrangement links TRBV7-6 to TRBJ1-3; no reliable D call. From germline, CDR1 is SGHVS and CDR2 FNYEAQ. Trimming pared 0 bases from V and 6 bases from J, leaving 6 bases between. CDR3 length: 13 residues. In nucleotides, the CDR3 is TGTGCCAGCAGCTTAGCGCCAGAAAACACCATATATTTT. Amino acid sequence: CASSLAPENTIYF. Full variable domain (outside the CDR3, taken from reference TRBV7-6 and TRBJ1-3): GAGVSQSPRYKVTKRGQDVALRCDPISGHVSLYWYRQALGQGPEFLTYFNYEAQQDKSGLPNDRFSAERPEGSISTLTIQRTEQRDSAMYRCASSLAPENTIYFGEGSWLTVV.

The chain carries TRBV6-5 and TRBJ2-5; D perhaps matches TRBD2 (5 bases). Deletions cut 7 bases from V and 3 bases from J, with 12 bases between. This CDR3 is 13 amino acids long. CDR1 and CDR2 (germline): MNHEY, SVGAGI. Written as DNA, the CDR3 is TGTGCCAGCAAACGGGGTTACGAAGAGACCCAGTACTTC. This translates into CASKRGYEETQYF.